Listed below are T cell receptor beta chains from one sample, sequenced in a study of T cells in Graves' hyperthyroidism and ophthalmopathy. A single record per CDR3 protein comes from TCRdb applying MiXCR to the multiplex PCR reads. The table lists some 580,000 distinct CDR3 sequences, roughly a sixth of them singletons. Sequenced input: blood. These receptors were collected from a woman aged 40 to 50 with Graves' ophthalmopathy. The CDR3 runs from the conserved cysteine through the conserved F or W. Fields, in order: clone size, V gene, J gene, D gene, CDR3 DNA, CDR3 protein. The D gene is left open where the match is weak. The size field is filled for only some rows; it gives once, few, many or a size class.

clone_size: many; v_call: TRBV7-9; j_call: TRBJ2-7; d_call: NA; cdr3_nt: TGTGCCAGCAGCTTAGCGGCAGGATACGAGCAGTACTTC; cdr3_aa: CASSLAAGYEQYF
clone_size: NA; v_call: TRBV19; j_call: TRBJ2-3; d_call: TRBD1; cdr3_nt: TGTGCCAGTAGTGCTTTGACAGGGGGCAAGTCAGATACGCAGTATTTT; cdr3_aa: CASSALTGGKSDTQYF
clone_size: many; v_call: TRBV7-2; j_call: TRBJ2-3; d_call: NA; cdr3_nt: TGTGCCAGCAGCTTAGGTCGCCAGGATACGCAGTATTTT; cdr3_aa: CASSLGRQDTQYF
clone_size: few; v_call: TRBV9; j_call: TRBJ1-1; d_call: TRBD1; cdr3_nt: TGTGCCAGCGGACCCAGTGGACAGGGCGGAGCTTTCTTT; cdr3_aa: CASGPSGQGGAFF
clone_size: once; v_call: TRBV9; j_call: TRBJ2-4; d_call: NA; cdr3_nt: TGTGCCAGCAGCCGCGAACGGCCGGGTGGCAAAAACATTCAGTACTTC; cdr3_aa: CASSRERPGGKNIQYF
clone_size: few; v_call: TRBV10-2; j_call: TRBJ2-2; d_call: NA; cdr3_nt: TGCGCCAGCTCCCGACGAGGAGACGGGGAGCTGTTTTTT; cdr3_aa: CASSRRGDGELFF
clone_size: many; v_call: TRBV20-1; j_call: TRBJ2-7; d_call: NA; cdr3_nt: TGCAGTGCTAGCCCTAGTGTAACATACGAGCAGTACTTC; cdr3_aa: CSASPSVTYEQYF
clone_size: NA; v_call: TRBV6-1; j_call: TRBJ2-1; d_call: TRBD2; cdr3_nt: TGTGCCAGCATGACTAGCCCCAAAGAGCAGTTCTTC; cdr3_aa: CASMTSPKEQFF
clone_size: many; v_call: TRBV20-1; j_call: TRBJ2-3; d_call: TRBD2; cdr3_nt: TGCAGTGCTACTCGACTAGCGGGAGGGTCTTTGTCTAGCACAGATACGCAGTATTTT; cdr3_aa: CSATRLAGGSLSSTDTQYF
clone_size: few; v_call: TRBV5-1; j_call: TRBJ2-1; d_call: TRBD2; cdr3_nt: TGCGCCAGCAGCTTGGTGTCTAGCGGGAAATACAATGAGCAGTTCTTC; cdr3_aa: CASSLVSSGKYNEQFF
clone_size: once; v_call: TRBV5-5; j_call: TRBJ2-1; d_call: NA; cdr3_nt: TGTGCCAGCAGCCGGCGTTTGGGGGAGCAGTTCTTC; cdr3_aa: CASSRRLGEQFF
clone_size: many; v_call: TRBV7-2; j_call: TRBJ2-2; d_call: NA; cdr3_nt: TGTGCCAGCAGCATTCGGACGAACACCGGGGAGCTGTTTTTT; cdr3_aa: CASSIRTNTGELFF
clone_size: many; v_call: TRBV2; j_call: TRBJ1-1; d_call: NA; cdr3_nt: TGTGCCAGCAGGAATGCCGGGACGGTGAACACTGAAGCTTTCTTT; cdr3_aa: CASRNAGTVNTEAFF
clone_size: many; v_call: TRBV3-1; j_call: TRBJ2-5; d_call: NA; cdr3_nt: TGTGCCAGCAGCCAGGATAGCGGTAGACAAGAGACCCAGTACTTC; cdr3_aa: CASSQDSGRQETQYF
clone_size: few; v_call: TRBV6-1; j_call: TRBJ2-3; d_call: NA; cdr3_nt: TGTGCCAGCAGTGAGGGACTGGCGGGGCTACTTCATCGCACAGATACGCAGTATTTT; cdr3_aa: CASSEGLAGLLHRTDTQYF
clone_size: NA; v_call: TRBV2; j_call: TRBJ2-1; d_call: TRBD2; cdr3_nt: TGTGCCAGCAGTGAAGCGCTGGGGACTAGCGGGAGGCGCAATGAGCAGTTCTTC; cdr3_aa: CASSEALGTSGRRNEQFF
clone_size: NA; v_call: TRBV19; j_call: TRBJ2-2; d_call: NA; cdr3_nt: NA; cdr3_aa: CASTSVGGQGTGELFF
clone_size: many; v_call: TRBV20-1; j_call: TRBJ2-1; d_call: TRBD2; cdr3_nt: TGCAGTGCTGGTGGACTAGCGGGAATTGCGCAGTTCTTC; cdr3_aa: CSAGGLAGIAQFF
clone_size: many; v_call: TRBV13; j_call: TRBJ2-1; d_call: TRBD2; cdr3_nt: TGTGCCAGCTCGGGGCGAGGGGGACTAGCGGGAGATGAGCAGTTCTTC; cdr3_aa: CASSGRGGLAGDEQFF
clone_size: many; v_call: TRBV6-2/TRBV6-3; j_call: TRBJ1-1; d_call: NA; cdr3_nt: TGTGCCAGCACCATAAATGGGTTTGCGGCCTCTGAAGCTTTCTTT; cdr3_aa: CASTINGFAASEAFF
clone_size: few; v_call: TRBV2; j_call: TRBJ1-2; d_call: NA; cdr3_nt: TGTGCCAGCAGTGACAGGACCTCCTATGGCTACACCTTC; cdr3_aa: CASSDRTSYGYTF
clone_size: many; v_call: TRBV3-1; j_call: TRBJ2-7; d_call: NA; cdr3_nt: TGTGCCAGCAGCCAAGGCCGGACTATTAGGGTTCTAGACGAGCAGTACTTC; cdr3_aa: CASSQGRTIRVLDEQYF
clone_size: NA; v_call: TRBV7-9; j_call: TRBJ1-2; d_call: NA; cdr3_nt: TGTGCCAGCAGCTGGGGGGTGAACTATGGCTACACCTTC; cdr3_aa: CASSWGVNYGYTF
clone_size: few; v_call: TRBV15; j_call: TRBJ1-2; d_call: TRBD1; cdr3_nt: TGTGCCACCAGCAGCGGACAGGGCTACTATGGCTACACCTTC; cdr3_aa: CATSSGQGYYGYTF
clone_size: many; v_call: TRBV28; j_call: TRBJ2-7; d_call: NA; cdr3_nt: TGTGCCAGCAGGGAAACCGGGACACCTTCTTACGAGCAGTACTTC; cdr3_aa: CASRETGTPSYEQYF
clone_size: few; v_call: TRBV19; j_call: TRBJ1-1; d_call: NA; cdr3_nt: TGTGCCAGTAGTATCGGACAGCGGAACACTGAAGCTTTCTTT; cdr3_aa: CASSIGQRNTEAFF
clone_size: many; v_call: TRBV11-2; j_call: TRBJ2-2; d_call: NA; cdr3_nt: TGTGCCAGCAGCCGGAGGGACAGCTACACCGGGGAGCTGTTTTTT; cdr3_aa: CASSRRDSYTGELFF
clone_size: NA; v_call: TRBV28; j_call: TRBJ2-7; d_call: NA; cdr3_nt: TGTGCCAGCAGTGGGGGGCCGTCGAGGGGCTACGAGCAGTACTTC; cdr3_aa: CASSGGPSRGYEQYF
clone_size: NA; v_call: TRBV20-1; j_call: TRBJ1-6; d_call: NA; cdr3_nt: TGCAGTGCTATCCCCGGGGCCGAAGAGTATTCACCCCTCCACTTT; cdr3_aa: CSAIPGAEEYSPLHF
clone_size: NA; v_call: TRBV20-1; j_call: TRBJ2-5; d_call: TRBD1; cdr3_nt: TGCAGTGCTGGGGGACAGGTGGAAGAGACCCAGTACTTC; cdr3_aa: CSAGGQVEETQYF
clone_size: NA; v_call: TRBV6-5; j_call: TRBJ2-2; d_call: NA; cdr3_nt: TGTGCCAGCAGTTACTCGGTTAGGGCGCCCGGGGAGCTGTTTTTT; cdr3_aa: CASSYSVRAPGELFF
clone_size: many; v_call: TRBV2; j_call: TRBJ2-3; d_call: NA; cdr3_nt: TGTGCCAGCAGGGCGGGTCTAGCGATAGATACGCAGTATTTT; cdr3_aa: CASRAGLAIDTQYF
clone_size: NA; v_call: TRBV5-1; j_call: TRBJ1-6; d_call: TRBD1; cdr3_nt: TGCGCCAGCAGCTTACAACAGGGGTCCAATTCACCCCTCCACTTT; cdr3_aa: CASSLQQGSNSPLHF
clone_size: many; v_call: TRBV3-1; j_call: TRBJ1-4; d_call: NA; cdr3_nt: TGTGCCAGCAGCCAAGCAGGGTCCGATGAAAAACTGTTTTTT; cdr3_aa: CASSQAGSDEKLFF
clone_size: few; v_call: TRBV6-1; j_call: TRBJ1-2; d_call: NA; cdr3_nt: TGTGCCAGCGGTACAGAGCCGGTCTATGGCTACACCTTC; cdr3_aa: CASGTEPVYGYTF
clone_size: NA; v_call: TRBV6-1; j_call: TRBJ1-2; d_call: NA; cdr3_nt: TGTGCCAGCAGCCGCGACGTAATCAACTATGGCTACACCTTC; cdr3_aa: CASSRDVINYGYTF